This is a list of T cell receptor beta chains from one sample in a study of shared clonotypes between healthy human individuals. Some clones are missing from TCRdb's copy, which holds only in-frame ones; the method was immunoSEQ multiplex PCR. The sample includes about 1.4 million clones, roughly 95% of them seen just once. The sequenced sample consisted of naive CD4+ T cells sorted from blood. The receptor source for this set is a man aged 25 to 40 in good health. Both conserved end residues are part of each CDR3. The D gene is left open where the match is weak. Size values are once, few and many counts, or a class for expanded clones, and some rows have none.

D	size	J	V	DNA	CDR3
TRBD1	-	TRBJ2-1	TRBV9	TGTGCCAGCAGCGTAACGGACAGGGGCAATGAGCAGTTCTTC	CASSVTDRGNEQFF
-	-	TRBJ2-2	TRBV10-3	TGTGCCATCAGTGAGTTCGGATTAAACACCGGGGAGCTGTTTTTT	CAISEFGLNTGELFF
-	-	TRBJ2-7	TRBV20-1	TGCAGTGCTCTGTGGTACGAGCAGTACTTC	CSALWYEQYF
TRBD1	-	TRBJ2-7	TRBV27	TGTGCCAGCAGGGGACAGGGGTACGAGCAGTACTTC	CASRGQGYEQYF
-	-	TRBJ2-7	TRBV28	TGTGCCAGCAGTGGGGGGCTCTACGAGCAGTACTTC	CASSGGLYEQYF
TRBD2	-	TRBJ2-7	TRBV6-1	TGTACCAGCGGGAGCTTCTACGAGCAGTACTTC	CTSGSFYEQYF
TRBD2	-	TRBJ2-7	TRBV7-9	TGTGCCAGCAGCTTACCCGATAGCGGGAGCGCCTACGAGCAGTACTTC	CASSLPDSGSAYEQYF
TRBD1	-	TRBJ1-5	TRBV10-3	TGTGCCATCAGCCGAACCGGGACAGAGAATCAGCCCCAGCATTTT	CAISRTGTENQPQHF
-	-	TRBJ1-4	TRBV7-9	TGTGCCAGCAGCTTGCAGAGAGAAAAACTGTTTTTT	CASSLQREKLFF
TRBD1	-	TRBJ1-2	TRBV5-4	TGTGCCAGCAGCCCGGTACAGGGGAACTATGGCTACACCTTC	CASSPVQGNYGYTF
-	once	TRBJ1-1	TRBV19	TGTGCCAGTAGTCCGCCGAGGGGGATGACGATGAACACTGAAGCTTTCTTT	CASSPPRGMTMNTEAFF
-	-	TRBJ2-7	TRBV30	TGTGCCCGCATCGAAGGAGGGTTGCCGGGCTCCTACGAGCAGTACTTC	CARIEGGLPGSYEQYF
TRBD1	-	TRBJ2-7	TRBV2	TGTGCCAGCAGTGAAACAGGGGGCATCGACGAGCAGTACTTC	CASSETGGIDEQYF
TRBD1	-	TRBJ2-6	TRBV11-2	TGTGCCAGCAGCTTGGGCAGGGGGCCTGGGGCCAACGTCCTGACTTTC	CASSLGRGPGANVLTF
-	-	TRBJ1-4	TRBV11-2	TGTGCCAGCAGCTTACGGTCGTTAACTAATGAAAAACTGTTTTTT	CASSLRSLTNEKLFF
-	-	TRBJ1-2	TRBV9	TGTGCCAGCAGCGTAGGGATAGGGGAGCTCTATGGCTACACCTTC	CASSVGIGELYGYTF
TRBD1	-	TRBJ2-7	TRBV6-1	TGTGCCAGCAGTATACGGACAGGGCCCCCCTACGAGCAGTACTTC	CASSIRTGPPYEQYF
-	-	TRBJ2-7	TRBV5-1	TGCGCCAGCAGCCAAGCGGTCAGCTCCTACGAGCAGTACTTC	CASSQAVSSYEQYF
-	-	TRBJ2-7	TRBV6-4	TGTGCCAGCAGTGAAAGCGATTTCGACAGCTACGAGCAGTACTTC	CASSESDFDSYEQYF
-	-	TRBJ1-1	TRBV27	TGTGCCAGCAGTTCCCAGGGGATGGCTGAAGCTTTCTTT	CASSSQGMAEAFF
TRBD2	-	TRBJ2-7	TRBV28	TGTGCCAGCAGCCGACTAGCGGGGTCCTACGAGCAGTACTTC	CASSRLAGSYEQYF
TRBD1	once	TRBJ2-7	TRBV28	TGTGCCAGCAGCCGACCTACAGGGGGAGGTTTCGAGCAGTACTTC	CASSRPTGGGFEQYF
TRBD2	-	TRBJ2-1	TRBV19	TGTGCCAGTAGTGACGGGACTAGCGTCCTTAATGAGCAGTTCTTC	CASSDGTSVLNEQFF
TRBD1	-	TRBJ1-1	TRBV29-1	TGCAGCGTCTCCGGGACAGCAGGCACTGAAGCTTTCTTT	CSVSGTAGTEAFF
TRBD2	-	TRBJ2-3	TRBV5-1	TGCGCCACCTCCCGTAGCGGGAGCACAGATACGCAGTATTTT	CATSRSGSTDTQYF
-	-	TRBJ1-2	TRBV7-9	TGTGCCAGCAGCTCTGGGAACTATGGCTACACCTTC	CASSSGNYGYTF
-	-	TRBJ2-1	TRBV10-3	TGTGCCATCAGTGGGAGGGGGAGCTCCTACAATGAGCAGTTCTTC	CAISGRGSSYNEQFF
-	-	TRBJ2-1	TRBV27	TGTGCCAGCAGCCGCCGGGCCTATAATGAGCAGTTCTTC	CASSRRAYNEQFF
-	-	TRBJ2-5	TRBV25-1	TGTGCCAGCACCGATCAAGGGGAGACCCAGTACTTC	CASTDQGETQYF
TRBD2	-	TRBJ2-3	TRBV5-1	TGCGCCAGCAGCCGGGGAGGCGGGAGGGCCACAGATACGCAGTATTTT	CASSRGGGRATDTQYF
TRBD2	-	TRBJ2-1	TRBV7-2	TGTGCCAGCAACAAAGCGGGGGCGTCGATCCATGAGCAGTTCTTC	CASNKAGASIHEQFF
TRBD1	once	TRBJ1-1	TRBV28	TGTGCCAGCAGTGGACGGGACAGGGCGACTGAAGCTTTCTTT	CASSGRDRATEAFF
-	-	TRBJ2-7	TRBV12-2	TGTGCAAGTCGCTTAGCGGCTAGCGGGGCCTACGAGCAGTACTTC	CASRLAASGAYEQYF
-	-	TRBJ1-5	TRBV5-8	TGTGCCAGCAGCCGGGGTGACGGTGGCAATCAGCCCCAGCATTTT	CASSRGDGGNQPQHF
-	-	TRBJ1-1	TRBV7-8	TGTGCCAGCAGCCCGAGGCCGGGTTTGAACACTGAAGCTTTCTTT	CASSPRPGLNTEAFF
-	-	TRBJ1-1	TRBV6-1	TGTGCCAGCAGTGGAGAGGTGAACACTGAAGCTTTCTTT	CASSGEVNTEAFF
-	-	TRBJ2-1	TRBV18	TGTGCCAGCTCACCAGGGGCCGACAATGAGCAGTTCTTC	CASSPGADNEQFF
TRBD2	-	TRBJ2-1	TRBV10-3	TGTGCCATCAGTGATGGGTTAGCGGGAGGTAGGCATGAGCAGTTCTTC	CAISDGLAGGRHEQFF
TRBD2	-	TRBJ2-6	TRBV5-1	TGCGCCAGCAGCTTGGAAGGCCCGCGGGAGGGGACCGGGGCCAACGTCCTGACTTTC	CASSLEGPREGTGANVLTF
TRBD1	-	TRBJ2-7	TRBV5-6	TGTGCCAGCACCAGGGGGCCGCCTTACGAGCAGTACTTC	CASTRGPPYEQYF
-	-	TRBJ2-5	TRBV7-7	TGTGCTAGCAGCTTATACGGGAGGACAACAGGGGAAGAGACCCAGTACTTC	CASSLYGRTTGEETQYF
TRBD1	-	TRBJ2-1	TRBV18	TGTGCCAGCTCACCACCTGGGACAGGGTTCTACAATGAGCAGTTCTTC	CASSPPGTGFYNEQFF
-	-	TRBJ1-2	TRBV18	TGTGCCAGCTCACCGGACCCTCAGGGCGTCTATGGCTACACCTTC	CASSPDPQGVYGYTF
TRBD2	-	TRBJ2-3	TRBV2	TGTGCCAGCAGTGTGGGCAGCGGGAGTACGCAGTATTTT	CASSVGSGSTQYF